This is a list of T cell receptor beta chains from one sample in a study of technical replicates of blood from several donors. Sequenced by immunoSEQ multiplex PCR; TCRdb stores in-frame clones only, minus some. The sample includes over 65,000 clones, about 96% of them seen just once. The sample comprised T cells isolated from PBMCs. These receptors all stem from a human donor in good health. CDR3s include the opening cysteine and the closing phenylalanine or tryptophan.

J gene | V gene | CDR3 protein
TRBJ1-5 | TRBV28 | CASSLDRGLSQPQHF
TRBJ2-7 | TRBV15 | CATSRGDSYEQYF
TRBJ2-5 | TRBV11-2 | CASSLRERETQYF
TRBJ2-2 | TRBV10-1 | CASSDAGLQSNTGELFF
TRBJ1-1 | TRBV10-3 | CAISAAGPDTEAFF
TRBJ2-7 | TRBV11-2 | CASSPAGLPYEQYF
TRBJ1-2 | TRBV27 | CASSFRGNYGYTF
TRBJ2-3 | TRBV7-7 | CASSRGLAGTDTQYF
TRBJ1-5 | TRBV6-6 | CASSYSQGNQPQHF
TRBJ2-7 | TRBV4-1 | CASSQDEVTGTSNEQYF
TRBJ1-3 | TRBV4-2 | CASSLDREATGNTIYF
TRBJ1-1 | TRBV4-1 | CASSLFGIEAFF
TRBJ2-2 | TRBV7-7 | CASSRGGSNTGELFF
TRBJ2-1 | TRBV2 | CASRREAYNEQFF
TRBJ1-6 | TRBV5-6 | CASSLSGDINSPLHF
TRBJ2-2 | TRBV27 | CASSLRAPGKVQSAGELFF
TRBJ2-5 | TRBV11-2 | CASSTRERETQYF
TRBJ2-1 | TRBV18 | CASSPLAGQGGVNEQFF
TRBJ2-1 | TRBV4-1 | CASSHGLAGVFYNEQFF
TRBJ2-5 | TRBV10-3 | CAISEEGGATQYF
TRBJ2-1 | TRBV6-5 | CASSKTGPREQFF
TRBJ2-7 | TRBV6-6 | CASSYLGTSAYEQYF
TRBJ1-1 | TRBV29-1 | CSVGLGAEAFF
TRBJ2-1 | TRBV7-3 | CASSSQGRDEQFF
TRBJ1-1 | TRBV5-6 | CASSLEQGEGAFF
TRBJ2-1 | TRBV5-4 | CASRPRDGADYNEQFF
TRBJ1-2 | TRBV4-2 | CASSQDQQGATLYGYTF
TRBJ2-5 | TRBV6-1 | CASSGGSSYQETQYF
TRBJ2-7 | TRBV4-1 | CASSQGPGQISYEQYF
TRBJ2-7 | TRBV10-1 | CARPRLGGPYEQYF
TRBJ1-5 | TRBV15 | CATSRGQGSNQPQHF
TRBJ2-5 | TRBV2 | CASTTGLAKETQYF
TRBJ1-2 | TRBV7-9 | CASSRTAYGYTF
TRBJ1-2 | TRBV12-2 | CASRYLPGTGVLVYGYTF
TRBJ1-1 | TRBV19 | CASSIAEVGTEAFF
TRBJ2-5 | TRBV6-6 | CASSKGDRTYF
TRBJ2-7 | TRBV11-2 | CASSQGTSGGRSYEQYF
TRBJ2-2 | TRBV12-5 | CASGLVASGRDDTGELFF
TRBJ1-1 | TRBV4-1 | CASSLTRTGGTEAFF
TRBJ2-5 | TRBV4-1 | CASSQEIRASWRETQYF
TRBJ2-5 | TRBV11-2 | CASSTTGVQETQYF
TRBJ2-5 | TRBV5-4 | CASSFLSRVEETQYF
TRBJ2-3 | TRBV9 | CASSVEGASTDTQYF
TRBJ2-6 | TRBV7-8 | CASSFTGKAGANVLTF
TRBJ1-5 | TRBV6-6 | CASSTDSLGNQPQHF
TRBJ1-2 | TRBV2 | CASSTVSGGYTF
TRBJ2-1 | TRBV7-8 | CASSLAGGLPNEQFF
TRBJ2-7 | TRBV5-4 | CASSPGTGVGEQYF
TRBJ2-7 | TRBV4-1 | CASSGTGDYEQYF
TRBJ2-7 | TRBV11-3 | CASSLSLGVHEQYF